This T cell receptor (beta chain) stems from a study of human CD8 memory T cell subsets (TCRdb year 2020). The study in broad terms: The clonal relationships among stem-like (TSTEM), progenitor exhausted-like (TPEX) and effector memory CD8+ T cell subsets were assessed by comparing the TCRbeta repertoires of these subsets. TCRbeta repertoires were obtained from over 5 donors, each contributing TSTEM, TPEX and effector memory subsets. Results and caveats for the whole study, not just this receptor: Similarly high normalized Shannon-Wiener diversity was shown by TSTEM and TPEX subsets, whereas comparatively lower diversity was seen in effector memory subsets. Both stem-like subsets shared clonotypes with effector memory cells, but TSTEM and TPEX repertoires overlapped minimally, suggesting distinct antigen spectra. Sequencing was limited to TCRbeta chains, and the repertoire comparisons were based on a handful of donors analyzed with paired t-tests and Bonferroni correction. Based on Chao1 estimates, TSTEM subsets appeared to have greater repertoire diversity than TPEX subsets, which could potentially reflect a broader range of specificities.

From a lookup of the germline V gene (reference sequence), CDR1 and CDR2 are MNHEY and SMNVEV. Its CDR3 holds 16 amino acids, cysteine through phenylalanine. No DNA was logged. TCRdb names NextSeq 550 as the instrument used. A Human TCR Profiling Kit was used to prepare UMI-labeled 5' RACE TCRbeta libraries. Every TCRbeta library was prepared in parallel with an identical number of PCR cycles. Turning to the authors' computational methods: Between roughly 2,800 and 20,000 functional CDR3beta clonotypes were contained in each TCRbeta library. MIGEC 1.2.9 handled UMI extraction and consensus assembly, with a minimum of three reads required per UMI. MiXCR 3.0.3 was used to extract in-frame CDR3beta repertoires. After each sample was downsampled to 42,000 randomly selected UMIs, diversity metrics were computed in VDJtools 1.2.1. Repertoire overlap metrics D, R and F2 were calculated in VDJtools for the top 3,000 clones of each sample pair. The reads went through TCRdb reprocessing, and each CDR3 protein sequence gets one entry with no DNA. The V and J calls here are based on TCRdb, not the publication. The data table for this sample lists approximately 9,300 distinct CDR3 sequences. Together, the top ten hold nearly 9.5% of the sample.

With respect to this clonotype: Its antigen target is currently unknown.

CCR7+ PD-1- TIGIT- cells were defined as stem-like memory CD8+ T cells (TSTEM). Density gradient separation was used to isolate peripheral blood mononuclear cells from healthy donor buffy coats. The study enriched total CD8+ T cells through negative magnetic separation using EasySep or MojoSort CD8+ T cell isolation kits. For each subset, total RNA was extracted using an RNeasy Mini Kit from duplicate vials of 150,000 sorted CD8+ T cells. PBMCs were used either fresh or after being cryopreserved in fetal bovine serum containing around 9.6% DMSO. Fluorescence-activated cell sorting on a FACSAria III was used to sort the CD8+ T cell subsets to purity.

The chain links TRBV27 with TRBJ1-1. This sequence was found in a human donor in good health. The sample comprised CD8+ stem-like memory T cells (TSCM and TCM) sorted from PBMCs. The sample's cell subset or site label is to be understood as: stem-like memory CD8 T cells (TSTEM), CCR7+ PD-1- TIGIT-. Here the CDR3 is given as CASSLSTVTQNTEAFF.